This T cell receptor beta chain is from a study of T cells in Graves' hyperthyroidism and ophthalmopathy. Study findings and constraints: The model predicted ophthalmopathy a median around six months before onset.

Germline assignment: CDR1 LGHNT and CDR2 FRNRAP. The length of the CDR3 is 15 residues. V was clipped by 6 bases and J by 1 base; unmatched bases: 4. TCR beta CDR3 regions were amplified from RNA transcripts. TCR CDR3 regions were first amplified by RT-PCR with HTBI primers. TCRdb re-called the multiplex PCR reads with MiXCR, one entry per CDR3 protein. The table includes a few hundred thousand distinct CDR3 sequences, roughly 15% detected once. Ophthalmopathy patients showed a Clinical Activity Score of at least 3, NOSPECS grade of at least 4 and duration under 3 months. Exclusion of a patient resulted from uncontrolled infection, other autoimmune disease, pregnancy or lactation. PBMCs came from about 10 ml fresh peripheral blood. This clonotype was recorded at least ten times. Its target is unknown.

Source material: blood. The source is a woman in her twenties or thirties with Graves' ophthalmopathy. The chain joins TRBV12-5 to TRBJ1-5, with 9 bases fitting TRBD1. CDR3 coding DNA: TGTGCTAGTGGCCCTGGACAGGGGAGCAATCAGCCCCAGCATTTT. Amino acids: CASGPGQGSNQPQHF.